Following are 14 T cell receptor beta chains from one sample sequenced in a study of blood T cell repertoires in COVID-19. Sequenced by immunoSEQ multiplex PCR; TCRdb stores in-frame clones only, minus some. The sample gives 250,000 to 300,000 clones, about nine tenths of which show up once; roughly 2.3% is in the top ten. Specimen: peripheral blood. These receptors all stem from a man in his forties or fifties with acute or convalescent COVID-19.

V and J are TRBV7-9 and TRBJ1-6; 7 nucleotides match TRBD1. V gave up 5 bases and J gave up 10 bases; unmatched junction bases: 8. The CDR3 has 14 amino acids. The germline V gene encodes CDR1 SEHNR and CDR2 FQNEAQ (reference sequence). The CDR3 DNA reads TGTGCCAGCAGCCATATACAGGGGAGCTCACCCCTCCACTTT. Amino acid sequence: CASSHIQGSSPLHF.

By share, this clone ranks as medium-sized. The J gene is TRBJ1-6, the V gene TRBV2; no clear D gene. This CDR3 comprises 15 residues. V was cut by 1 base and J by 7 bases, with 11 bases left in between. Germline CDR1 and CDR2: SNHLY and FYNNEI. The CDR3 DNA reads TGTGCCAGCAGTGAAGGCTGGCATATGAATTCACCCCTCCACTTT. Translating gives CASSEGWHMNSPLHF.

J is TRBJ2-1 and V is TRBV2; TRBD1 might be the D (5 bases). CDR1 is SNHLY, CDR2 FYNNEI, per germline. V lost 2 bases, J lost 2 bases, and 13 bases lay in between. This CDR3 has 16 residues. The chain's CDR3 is CASSELKGSTYNEQFF. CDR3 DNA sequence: TGTGCCAGCAGTGAATTGAAGGGGTCCACCTACAATGAGCAGTTCTTC.

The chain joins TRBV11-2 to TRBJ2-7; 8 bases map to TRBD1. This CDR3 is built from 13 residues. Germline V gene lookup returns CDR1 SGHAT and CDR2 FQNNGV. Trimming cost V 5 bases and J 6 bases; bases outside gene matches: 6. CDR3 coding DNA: TGTGCCAGCAGCCCCGGGACAGGCGGCGAGCAGTACTTC. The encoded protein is CASSPGTGGEQYF.

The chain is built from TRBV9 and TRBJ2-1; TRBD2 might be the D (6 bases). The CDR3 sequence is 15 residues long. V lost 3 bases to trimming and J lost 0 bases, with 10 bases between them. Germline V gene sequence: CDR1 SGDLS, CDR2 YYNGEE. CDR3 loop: CASSAGGPSYNEQFF. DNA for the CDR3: TGTGCCAGCAGCGCCGGGGGTCCCTCCTACAATGAGCAGTTCTTC. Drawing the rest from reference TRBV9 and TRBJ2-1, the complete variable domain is DSGVTQTPKHLITATGQRVTLRCSPRSGDLSVYWYQQSLDQGLQFLIQYYNGEERAKGNILERFSAQQFPDLHSELNLSSLELGDSALYFCASSAGGPSYNEQFFGPGTRLTVL.

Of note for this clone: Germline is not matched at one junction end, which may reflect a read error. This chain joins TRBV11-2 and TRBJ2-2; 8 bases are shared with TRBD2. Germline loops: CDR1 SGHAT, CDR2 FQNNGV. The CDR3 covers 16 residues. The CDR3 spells CASRLATSGNTGELFF. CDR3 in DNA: TGTGCCAGCCGCTTAGCCACTAGCGGAAACACCGGGGAGCTGTTTTTT.

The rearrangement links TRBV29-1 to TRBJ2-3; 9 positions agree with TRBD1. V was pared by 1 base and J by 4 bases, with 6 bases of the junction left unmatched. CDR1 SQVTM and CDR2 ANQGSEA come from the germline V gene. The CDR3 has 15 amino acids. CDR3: CSVEAWTGVPDTQYF. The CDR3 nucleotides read TGCAGCGTTGAAGCATGGACAGGGGTCCCAGATACGCAGTATTTT.

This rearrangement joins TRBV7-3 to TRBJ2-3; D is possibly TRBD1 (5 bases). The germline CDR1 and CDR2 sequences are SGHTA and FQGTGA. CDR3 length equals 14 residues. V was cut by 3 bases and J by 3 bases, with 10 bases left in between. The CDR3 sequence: CASSFSQGTDTQYF. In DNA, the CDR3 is TGTGCCAGCAGCTTTTCCCAGGGAACAGATACGCAGTATTTT. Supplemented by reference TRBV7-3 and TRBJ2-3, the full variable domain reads GAGVSQTPSNKVTEKGKYVELRCDPISGHTALYWYRQSLGQGPEFLIYFQGTGAADDSGLPNDRFFAVRPEGSVSTLKIQRTERGDSAVYLCASSFSQGTDTQYFGPGTRLTVL.

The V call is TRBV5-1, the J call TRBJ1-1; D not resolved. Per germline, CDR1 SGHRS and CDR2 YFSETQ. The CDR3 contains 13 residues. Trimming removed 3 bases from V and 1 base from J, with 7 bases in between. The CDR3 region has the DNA TGCGCCAGCAGCTCGACGGGGAACACTGAAGCTTTCTTT. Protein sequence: CASSSTGNTEAFF.

CDR3 sequence (DNA): TGTGCCAGCAGCTTGCAGATTCACAACATCTATACGCAGTATTTT. This translates into CASSLQIHNIYTQYF. The J gene is TRBJ2-3, the V gene TRBV5-6; D is uncertain. Looked up from germline, CDR1 is SGHDT and CDR2 is YYEEEE. There are 15 residues in the CDR3. V lost 1 base and J 7 bases, leaving 16 bases between the germline ends.

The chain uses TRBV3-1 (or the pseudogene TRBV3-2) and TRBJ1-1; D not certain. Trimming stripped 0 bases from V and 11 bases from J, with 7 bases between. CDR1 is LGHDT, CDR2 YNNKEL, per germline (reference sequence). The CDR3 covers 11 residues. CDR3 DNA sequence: TGTGCCAGCAGCCAAGATGGGGAGGCTTTCTTT. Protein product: CASSQDGEAFF.

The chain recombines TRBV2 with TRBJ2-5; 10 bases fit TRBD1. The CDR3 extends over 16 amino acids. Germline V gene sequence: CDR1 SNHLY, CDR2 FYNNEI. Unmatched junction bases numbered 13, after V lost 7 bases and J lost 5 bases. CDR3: CASTLSRQGAGETQYF. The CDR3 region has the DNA TGTGCCAGCACTTTATCCCGACAGGGGGCGGGTGAGACCCAGTACTTC. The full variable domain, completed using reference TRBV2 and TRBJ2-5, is EPEVTQTPSHQVTQMGQEVILRCVPISNHLYFYWYRQILGQKVEFLVSFYNNEISEKSEIFDDQFSVERPDGSNFTLKIRSTKLEDSAMYFCASTLSRQGAGETQYFGPGTRLLVL.

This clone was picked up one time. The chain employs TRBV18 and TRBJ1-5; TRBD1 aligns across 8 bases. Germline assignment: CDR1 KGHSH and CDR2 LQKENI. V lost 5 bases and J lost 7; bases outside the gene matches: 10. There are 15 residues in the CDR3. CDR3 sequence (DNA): TGTGCCAGCTCATCTTTGACAGGGGAGTCCCAGCCCCAGCATTTT. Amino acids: CASSSLTGESQPQHF.

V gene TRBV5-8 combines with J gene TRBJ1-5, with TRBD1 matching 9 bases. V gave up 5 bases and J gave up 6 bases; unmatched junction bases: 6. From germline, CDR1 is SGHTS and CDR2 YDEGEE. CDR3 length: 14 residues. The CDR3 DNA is TGTGCCAGCAGTTCCGGGACAGGGTTTCAGCCCCAGCATTTT. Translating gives CASSSGTGFQPQHF.